This T cell receptor beta chain came from a study of cytomegalovirus exposure and HLA in healthy donors. Whole-study results and caveats: Earlier analysis yielded a pattern in which most TCR beta V segments were productive about 90% or about 30% of the time. In a later analysis, productive TCRs from donors in an Asian-associated ancestry cluster reportedly carried fewer N-insertions than the cohort mean.

Use of 60 Vbeta and 13 Jbeta primers characterized the PCR. Assay: immunoSEQ multiplex PCR; the TCRdb copy retains only in-frame clones and omits some. This repertoire comprises tens of thousands of clones; its ten largest clones make up approximately 4.3%. About this clone itself: Its target is not known.

The CDR3 extends over 13 amino acids. Germline values: CDR1 MNHNS, CDR2 SASEGT. Trimming pared 2 bases from V and 8 bases from J, leaving 10 bases between. The TCR originated in a male donor in good health and CMV-seronegative. Material: PBMCs. The chain is built from TRBV6-1 and TRBJ2-4; D possibly corresponds to TRBD1 (6 bases). The CDR3 nucleotides are TGTGCCAGCAGTGAATACAGGGAATACATTCAGTACTTC. Its translation: CASSEYREYIQYF.